The source of this T cell receptor beta chain is a study of cytomegalovirus exposure and HLA in healthy donors. Regarding the study as a whole: In an earlier analysis, most TCR beta V segments were productive about 87% or about 30% of the time. In a later analysis, across HLA loci, associated TCR counts were highest for DRB1, lowest for HLA-C.

The length of the CDR3 is 12 residues. Trimming cost V 4 bases and J 7 bases, with 13 bases left between them. Germline lookup yields CDR1 SQVTM and CDR2 ANQGSEA. With 60 Vbeta and 13 Jbeta primers, the PCR was carried out. TCRdb keeps only in-frame clones here, not all; method: immunoSEQ multiplex PCR. The sample has 65,000 to 80,000 clones; roughly 80% are singletons. In regard to this clone: Its cognate antigen is unknown.

The chain is built from TRBV29-1 and TRBJ1-1; D is possibly TRBD1 (5 bases). Sequencing was carried out using PBMCs. This receptor was obtained from a woman aged 40 to 50 in good health and CMV-seropositive. The CDR3 DNA reads TGCAGCGTTGTCTCCTCGGGGGGTGAAGCTTTCTTT. Protein: CSVVSSGGEAFF.